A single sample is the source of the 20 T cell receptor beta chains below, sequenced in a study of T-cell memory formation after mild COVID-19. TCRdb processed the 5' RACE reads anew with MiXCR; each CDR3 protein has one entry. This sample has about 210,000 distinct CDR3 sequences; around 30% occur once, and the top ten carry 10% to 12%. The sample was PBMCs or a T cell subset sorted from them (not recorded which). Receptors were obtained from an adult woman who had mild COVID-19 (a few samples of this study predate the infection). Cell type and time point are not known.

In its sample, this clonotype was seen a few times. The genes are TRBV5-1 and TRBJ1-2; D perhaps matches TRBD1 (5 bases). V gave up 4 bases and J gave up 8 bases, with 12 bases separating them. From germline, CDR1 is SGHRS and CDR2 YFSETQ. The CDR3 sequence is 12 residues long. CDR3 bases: TGCGCCAGCAGCCGGGACTGGCGAGGCTACACCTTC. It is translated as CASSRDWRGYTF. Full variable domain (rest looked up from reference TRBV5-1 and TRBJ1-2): KAGVTQTPRYLIKTRGQQVTLSCSPISGHRSVSWYQQTPGQGLQFLFEYFSETQRNKGNFPGRFSGRQFSNSRSEMNVSTLELGDSALYLCASSRDWRGYTFGSGTRLTVV.

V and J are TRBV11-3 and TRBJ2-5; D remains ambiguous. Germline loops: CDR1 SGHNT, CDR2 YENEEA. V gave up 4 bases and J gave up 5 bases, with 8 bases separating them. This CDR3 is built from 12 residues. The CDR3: CASSWVGETQYF. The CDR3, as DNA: TGTGCCAGCAGCTGGGTGGGGGAGACCCAGTACTTC.

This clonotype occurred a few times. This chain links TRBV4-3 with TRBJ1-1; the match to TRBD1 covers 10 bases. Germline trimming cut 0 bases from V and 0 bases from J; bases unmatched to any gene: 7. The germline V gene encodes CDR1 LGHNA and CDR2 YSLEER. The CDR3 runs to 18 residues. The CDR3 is CASSQDPGTGALNTEAFF. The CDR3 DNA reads TGCGCCAGCAGCCAAGATCCCGGGACAGGGGCCTTGAACACTGAAGCTTTCTTT.

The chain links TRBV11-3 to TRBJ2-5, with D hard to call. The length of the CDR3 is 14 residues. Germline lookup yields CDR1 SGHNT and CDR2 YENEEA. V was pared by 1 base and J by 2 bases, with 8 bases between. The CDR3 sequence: CASSLGWGQETQYF. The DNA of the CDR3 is TGTGCCAGCAGCTTAGGCTGGGGACAAGAGACCCAGTACTTC.

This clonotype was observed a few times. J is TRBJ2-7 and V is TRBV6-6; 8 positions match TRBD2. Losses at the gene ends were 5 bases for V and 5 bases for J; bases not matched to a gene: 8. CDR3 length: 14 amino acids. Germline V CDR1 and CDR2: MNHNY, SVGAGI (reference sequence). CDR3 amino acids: CASSTSGLANEQYF. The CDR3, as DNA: TGTGCCAGCAGTACTTCCGGACTAGCTAACGAGCAGTACTTC.

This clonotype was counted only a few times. The CDR3 protein is CSASQRGDPTDTQYF. The CDR3 DNA sequence: TGCAGTGCTAGCCAGCGGGGGGACCCCACAGATACGCAGTATTTT. This chain connects TRBV20-1 to TRBJ2-3, with 9 nucleotides matching TRBD2. From germline, CDR1 is DFQATT and CDR2 SNEGSKA (reference sequence). The CDR3 runs to 15 residues. With 3 bases clipped from V and 2 bases from J, the junction kept 6 bases outside the gene matches.

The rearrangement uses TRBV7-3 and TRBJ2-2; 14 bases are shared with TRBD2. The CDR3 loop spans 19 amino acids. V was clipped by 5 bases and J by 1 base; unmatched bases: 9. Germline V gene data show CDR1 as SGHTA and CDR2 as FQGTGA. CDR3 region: CASSMTSGRAYGNTGELFF. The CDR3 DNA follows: TGTGCCAGCAGCATGACTAGCGGGAGGGCCTACGGGAACACCGGGGAGCTGTTTTTT.

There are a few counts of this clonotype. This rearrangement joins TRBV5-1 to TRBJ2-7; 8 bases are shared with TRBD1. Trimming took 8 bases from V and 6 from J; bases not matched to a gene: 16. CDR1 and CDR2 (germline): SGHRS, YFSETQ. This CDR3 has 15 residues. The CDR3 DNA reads TGCGCCAGGACGTTACAGGGGGAGACTACTGGCGAGCAGTACTTC. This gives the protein CARTLQGETTGEQYF.

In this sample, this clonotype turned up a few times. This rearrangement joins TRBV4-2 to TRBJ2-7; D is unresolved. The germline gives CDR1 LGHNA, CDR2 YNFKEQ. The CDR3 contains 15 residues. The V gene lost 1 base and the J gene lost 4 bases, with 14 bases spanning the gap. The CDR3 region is CASSQATERPYEQYF. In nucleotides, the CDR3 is TGTGCCAGCAGCCAAGCGACGGAGCGCCCTTACGAGCAGTACTTC.

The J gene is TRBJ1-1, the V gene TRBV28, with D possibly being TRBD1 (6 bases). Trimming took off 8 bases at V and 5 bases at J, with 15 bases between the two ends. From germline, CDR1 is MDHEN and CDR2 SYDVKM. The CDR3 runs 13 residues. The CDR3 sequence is CASGGQMGTEAFF. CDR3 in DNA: TGTGCCAGCGGGGGGCAAATGGGGACTGAAGCTTTCTTT. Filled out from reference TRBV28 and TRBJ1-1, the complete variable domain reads DVKVTQSSRYLVKRTGEKVFLECVQDMDHENMFWYRQDPGLGLRLIYFSYDVKMKEKGDIPEGYSVSREKKERFSLILESASTNQTSMYLCASGGQMGTEAFFGQGTRLTVV.

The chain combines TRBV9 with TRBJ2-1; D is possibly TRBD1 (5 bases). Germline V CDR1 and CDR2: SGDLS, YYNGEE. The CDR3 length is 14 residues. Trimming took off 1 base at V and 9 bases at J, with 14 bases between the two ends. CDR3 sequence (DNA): TGTGCCAGCAGCGTAACTGCTCAGGGTAGTGAGCAGTTCTTC. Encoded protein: CASSVTAQGSEQFF.

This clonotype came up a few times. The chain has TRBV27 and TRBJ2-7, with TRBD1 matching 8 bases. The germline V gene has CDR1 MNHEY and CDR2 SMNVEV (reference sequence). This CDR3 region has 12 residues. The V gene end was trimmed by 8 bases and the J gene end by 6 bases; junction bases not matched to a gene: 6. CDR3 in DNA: TGTGCCAGCGTCGGACAGGGATCCGAGCAGTACTTC. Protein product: CASVGQGSEQYF.

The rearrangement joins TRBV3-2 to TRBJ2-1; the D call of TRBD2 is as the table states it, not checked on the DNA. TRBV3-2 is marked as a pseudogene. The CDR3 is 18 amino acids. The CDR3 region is CASSQDRPLAGGYNEQFF. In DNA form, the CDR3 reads TGTGCCAGCAGCCAAGATCGCCCACTAGCGGGAGGGTACAATGAGCAGTTCTTC.

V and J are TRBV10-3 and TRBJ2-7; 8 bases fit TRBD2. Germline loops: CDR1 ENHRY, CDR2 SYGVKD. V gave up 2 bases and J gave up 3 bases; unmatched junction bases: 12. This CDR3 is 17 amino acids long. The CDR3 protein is CAISEGQPGLGLYEQYF. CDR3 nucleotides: TGTGCCATCAGTGAGGGACAGCCGGGACTAGGGCTCTACGAGCAGTACTTC.

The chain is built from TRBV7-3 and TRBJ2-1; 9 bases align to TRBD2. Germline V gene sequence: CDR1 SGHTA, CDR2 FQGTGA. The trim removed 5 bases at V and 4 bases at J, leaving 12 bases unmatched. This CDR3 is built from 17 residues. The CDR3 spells CASSAKGGTSRYNEQFF. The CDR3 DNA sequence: TGTGCCAGCAGCGCCAAAGGTGGGACTAGCAGATACAATGAGCAGTTCTTC. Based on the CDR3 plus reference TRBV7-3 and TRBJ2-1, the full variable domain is GAGVSQTPSNKVTEKGKYVELRCDPISGHTALYWYRQSLGQGPEFLIYFQGTGAADDSGLPNDRFFAVRPEGSVSTLKIQRTERGDSAVYLCASSAKGGTSRYNEQFFGPGTRLTVL.

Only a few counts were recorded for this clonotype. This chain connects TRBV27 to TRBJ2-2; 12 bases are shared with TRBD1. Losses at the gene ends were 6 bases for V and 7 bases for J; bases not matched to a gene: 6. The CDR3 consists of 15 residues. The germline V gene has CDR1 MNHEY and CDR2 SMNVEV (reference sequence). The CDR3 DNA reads TGTGCCAGCAGACCCGGGACAGGGGGCGTCGGGGAGCTGTTTTTT. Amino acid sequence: CASRPGTGGVGELFF.

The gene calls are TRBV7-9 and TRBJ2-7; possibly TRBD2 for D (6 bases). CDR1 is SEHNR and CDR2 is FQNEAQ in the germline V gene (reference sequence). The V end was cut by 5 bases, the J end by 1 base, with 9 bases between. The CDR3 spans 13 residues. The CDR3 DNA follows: TGTGCCAGCAGCCCGCGGGAATCCTACGAGCAGTACTTC. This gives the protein CASSPRESYEQYF. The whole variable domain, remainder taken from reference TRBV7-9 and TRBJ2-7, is DTGVSQNPRHKITKRGQNVTFRCDPISEHNRLYWYRQTLGQGPEFLTYFQNEAQLEKSRLLSDRFSAERPKGSFSTLEIQRTEQGDSAMYLCASSPRESYEQYFGPGTRLTVT.

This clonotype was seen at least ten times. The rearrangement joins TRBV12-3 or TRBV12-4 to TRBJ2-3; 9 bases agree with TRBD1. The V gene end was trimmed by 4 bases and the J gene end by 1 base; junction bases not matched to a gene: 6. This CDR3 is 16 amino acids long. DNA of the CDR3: TGTGCCAGCAGTTCGGGGACAGGGCTAGGCACAGATACGCAGTATTTT. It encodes CASSSGTGLGTDTQYF.

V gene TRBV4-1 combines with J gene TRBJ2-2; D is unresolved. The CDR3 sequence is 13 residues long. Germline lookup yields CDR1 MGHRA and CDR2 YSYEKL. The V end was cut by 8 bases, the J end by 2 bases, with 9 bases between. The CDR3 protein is CASCKDNTGELFF. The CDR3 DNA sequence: TGCGCCAGCTGTAAGGACAACACCGGGGAGCTGTTTTTT.

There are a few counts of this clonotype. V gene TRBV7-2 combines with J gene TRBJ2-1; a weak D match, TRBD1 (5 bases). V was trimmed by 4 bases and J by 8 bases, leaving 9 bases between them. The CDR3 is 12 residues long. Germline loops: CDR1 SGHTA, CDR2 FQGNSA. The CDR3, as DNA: TGTGCCAGCAGCTCCAGGGAAGATGAGCAGTTCTTC. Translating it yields CASSSREDEQFF.